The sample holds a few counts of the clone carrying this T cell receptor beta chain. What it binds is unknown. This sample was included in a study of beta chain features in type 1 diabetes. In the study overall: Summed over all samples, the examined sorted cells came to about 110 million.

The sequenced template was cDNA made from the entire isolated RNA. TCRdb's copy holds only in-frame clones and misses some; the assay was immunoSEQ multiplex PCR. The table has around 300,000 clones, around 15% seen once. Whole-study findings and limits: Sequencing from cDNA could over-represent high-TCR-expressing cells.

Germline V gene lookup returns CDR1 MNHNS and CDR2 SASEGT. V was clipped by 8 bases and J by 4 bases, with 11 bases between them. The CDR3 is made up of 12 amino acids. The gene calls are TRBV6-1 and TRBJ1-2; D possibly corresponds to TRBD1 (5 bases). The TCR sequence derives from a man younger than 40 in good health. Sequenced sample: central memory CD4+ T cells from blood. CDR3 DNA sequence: TGTGCCAGCGGGACGTCCGGCTATGGCTACACCTTC. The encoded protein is CASGTSGYGYTF.